The 5 T cell receptor beta chains below were found in one sample sequenced in a study of cytomegalovirus exposure and HLA in healthy donors. PCR primers comprised 60 Vbeta and 13 Jbeta primers. Method: immunoSEQ multiplex PCR; TCRdb's copy keeps in-frame clones and lacks some. The sample contains fewer than 200,000 clones, about four fifths of which appear only once. What was sequenced was PBMCs. The receptors originated from a female donor in good health and CMV-seronegative.

The genes are TRBV7-9 and TRBJ2-2, with 11 bases matching TRBD2. Germline CDR1 reads SEHNR; CDR2 reads FQNEAQ (reference sequence). The CDR3 totals 16 residues. The J segment lost 1 base and the V segment lost 5 bases, leaving 3 bases of the junction unmatched. The CDR3 sequence: CASSRSGRGNTGELFF. The CDR3 nucleotides are TGTGCCAGCAGCCGTAGCGGGAGGGGGAACACCGGGGAGCTGTTTTTT.

The chain recombines TRBV6-5 with TRBJ1-1; D perhaps matches TRBD1 (5 bases). V gave up 10 bases and J gave up 0 bases, with 9 bases separating them. From germline, CDR1 is MNHEY and CDR2 SVGAGI. The CDR3 contains 12 residues. CDR3 bases: TGTGCCACTACAGGAATGAACACTGAAGCTTTCTTT. Translated, it gives CATTGMNTEAFF.

The rearrangement uses TRBV5-4 and TRBJ2-1; TRBD2 aligns across 8 bases. Germline trimming cut 0 bases from V and 6 bases from J; bases unmatched to any gene: 8. CDR1 and CDR2 from the germline V gene are SGHNT and YYREEE (reference sequence). The CDR3 is 16 residues long. In nucleotides, the CDR3 is TGTGCCAGCAGCTTGGGGGCAAGCGGGGGATCCAATGAGCAGTTCTTC. Translation: CASSLGASGGSNEQFF.

The rearrangement links TRBV9 to TRBJ2-3; maybe TRBD1 (5 bases). The CDR3 has 16 amino acids. Germline-derived CDR1 and CDR2 are SGDLS and YYNGEE. V shed 0 bases and J shed 2 bases, with 13 bases lying between them. The CDR3 bases are TGTGCCAGCAGCGTAGGAAGCAGGGCCTCCACAGATACGCAGTATTTT. Its protein is CASSVGSRASTDTQYF.

The rearrangement uses TRBV28 and TRBJ2-7; 10 bases align to TRBD1. The CDR3 contains 15 residues. CDR1 is MDHEN, CDR2 SYDVKM, per germline. The V and J ends lost 4 bases and 4 bases, in that order; junction bases with no gene match: 7. The CDR3 loop is CASSSPGTGVYEQYF. DNA of the CDR3: TGTGCCAGCAGTTCACCCGGGACAGGGGTTTACGAGCAGTACTTC.